The present TCR beta chain was sequenced within a study of blood T cell repertoires in COVID-19. For the study at large: Samples representing acute and convalescent COVID-19 were sourced from the United States, Italy and Spain. T cells, B-cell-depleted T cells, or PBMCs provided the cDNA or gDNA that served as material.

Assay used: immunoSEQ multiplex PCR; TCRdb lists only in-frame clones, some missing. This table holds 200,000 to 250,000 clones, roughly 84% found once. Germline-derived CDR1 and CDR2 are KGHSH and LQKENI. Trimming pared 3 bases from V and 4 bases from J, leaving 10 bases between. CDR3 size: 14 residues. The J gene is TRBJ2-1, the V gene TRBV18; a weak D match, TRBD2 (6 bases). Source material: peripheral blood. The TCR comes from a man aged 50 or older who had recovered from COVID-19. In DNA, the CDR3 is TGTGCCAGCTCACCCCCGCGGGGATACAATGAGCAGTTCTTC. This encodes CASSPPRGYNEQFF.